This TCR beta chain was sequenced in a study of blood T cell repertoires in COVID-19. For the study at large: Sites in the United States, Italy and Spain provided acute and convalescent COVID-19 samples. The cDNA or gDNA used as material had been derived from T cells, B-cell-depleted T cells, or PBMCs.

Under the authors' procedure: It was from reference gene primer amplification that nucleated cell counts were estimated. Here immunoSEQ multiplex PCR was the method, and the copy in TCRdb shows in-frame clones only, minus some. V and J calls and clone size come straight from that table; D and trimming were deduced from the DNA. Altogether under 200,000 clones are present, 74% being singletons, with the ten largest covering around 2.9%. The CDR3 is made up of 13 amino acids. Trimming shortened V by 1 base and J by 6 bases, and 10 bases separated the two germline ends. Looked up from germline, CDR1 is SGHRS and CDR2 is YFSETQ.

The receptor's source is a woman of 80 years or more with acute or convalescent COVID-19. The J gene is TRBJ1-1, the V gene TRBV5-1; a weak D match, TRBD1 (5 bases). Sequencing was performed on peripheral blood. CDR3 residues: CASSLQGRSEAFF. The DNA of the CDR3 is TGCGCCAGCAGCTTGCAGGGTCGATCTGAAGCTTTCTTT.